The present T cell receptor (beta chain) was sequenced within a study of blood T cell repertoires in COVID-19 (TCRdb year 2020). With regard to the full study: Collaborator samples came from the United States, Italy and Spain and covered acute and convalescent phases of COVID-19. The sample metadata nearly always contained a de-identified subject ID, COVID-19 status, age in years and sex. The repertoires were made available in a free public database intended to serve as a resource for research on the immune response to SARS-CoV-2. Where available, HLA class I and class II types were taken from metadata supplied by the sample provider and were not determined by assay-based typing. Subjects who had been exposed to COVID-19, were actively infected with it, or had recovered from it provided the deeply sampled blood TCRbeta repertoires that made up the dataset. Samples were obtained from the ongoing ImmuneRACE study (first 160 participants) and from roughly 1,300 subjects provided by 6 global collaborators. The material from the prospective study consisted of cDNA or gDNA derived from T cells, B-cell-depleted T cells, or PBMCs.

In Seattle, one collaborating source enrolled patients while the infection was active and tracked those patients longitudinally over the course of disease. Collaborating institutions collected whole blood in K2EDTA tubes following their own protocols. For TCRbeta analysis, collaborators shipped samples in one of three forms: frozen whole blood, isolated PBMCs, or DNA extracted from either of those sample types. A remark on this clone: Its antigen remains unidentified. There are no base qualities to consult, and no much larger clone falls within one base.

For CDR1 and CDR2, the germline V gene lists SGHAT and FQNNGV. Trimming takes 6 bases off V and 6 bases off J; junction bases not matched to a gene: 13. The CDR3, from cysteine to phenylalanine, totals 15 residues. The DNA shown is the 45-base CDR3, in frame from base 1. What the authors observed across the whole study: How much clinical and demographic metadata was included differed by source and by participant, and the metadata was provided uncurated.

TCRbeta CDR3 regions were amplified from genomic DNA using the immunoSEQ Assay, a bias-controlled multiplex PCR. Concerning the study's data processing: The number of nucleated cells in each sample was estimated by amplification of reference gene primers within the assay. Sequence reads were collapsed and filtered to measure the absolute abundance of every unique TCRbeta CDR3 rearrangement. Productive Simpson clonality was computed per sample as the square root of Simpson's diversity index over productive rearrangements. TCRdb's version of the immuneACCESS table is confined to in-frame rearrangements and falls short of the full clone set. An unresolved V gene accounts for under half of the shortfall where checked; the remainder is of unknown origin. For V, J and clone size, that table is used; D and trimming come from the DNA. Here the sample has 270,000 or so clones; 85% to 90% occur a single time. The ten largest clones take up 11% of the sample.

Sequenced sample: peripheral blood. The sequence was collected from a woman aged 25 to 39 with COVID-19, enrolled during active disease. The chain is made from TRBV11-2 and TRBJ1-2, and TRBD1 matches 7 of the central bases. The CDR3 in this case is CASSGGPGGRNGYTF. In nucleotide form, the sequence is TGTGCCAGCAGTGGTGGTCCAGGGGGTAGGAATGGCTACACCTTC.